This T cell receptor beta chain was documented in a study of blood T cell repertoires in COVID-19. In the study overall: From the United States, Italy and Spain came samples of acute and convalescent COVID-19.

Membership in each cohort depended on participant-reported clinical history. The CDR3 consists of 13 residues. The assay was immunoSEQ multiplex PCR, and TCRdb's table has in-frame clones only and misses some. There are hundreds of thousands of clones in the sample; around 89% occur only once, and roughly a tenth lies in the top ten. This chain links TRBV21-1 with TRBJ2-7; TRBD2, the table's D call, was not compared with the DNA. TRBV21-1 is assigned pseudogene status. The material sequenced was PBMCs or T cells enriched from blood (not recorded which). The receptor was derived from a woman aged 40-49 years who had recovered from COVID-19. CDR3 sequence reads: CASTELVNYEQYF. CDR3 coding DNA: TGTGCCAGCACCGAGCTGGTAAACTACGAGCAGTACTTC.